This is a list of T cell receptor beta chains from one sample in a study of beta chain features in type 1 diabetes. Assay used: immunoSEQ multiplex PCR; TCRdb lists only in-frame clones, some missing. The table has about 230,000 clones, 9.6% seen once; the top ten hold about 0.03%. Material: naive CD4+ T cells from blood. The receptor set was obtained from a young woman in good health. CDR3s include the opening cysteine and the closing phenylalanine or tryptophan. D genes are given only for firm matches. Expanded clones are given a class, and other clones once, few, many or no size at all.

clone_size: few; d_call: -; j_call: TRBJ1-6; v_call: TRBV7-8; cdr3_aa: CASSFAARVSNSPLHF; cdr3_nt: TGTGCCAGCAGCTTCGCGGCCCGCGTATCAAATTCACCCCTCCACTTT
clone_size: few; d_call: -; j_call: TRBJ1-5; v_call: TRBV9; cdr3_aa: CASSPTGGNQPQHF; cdr3_nt: TGTGCCAGCAGCCCAACGGGGGGCAATCAGCCCCAGCATTTT
clone_size: few; d_call: -; j_call: TRBJ1-2; v_call: TRBV30; cdr3_aa: CAWSVWSLGTNYGYTF; cdr3_nt: TGTGCCTGGAGTGTATGGAGTCTGGGGACAAACTATGGCTACACCTTC
clone_size: -; d_call: -; j_call: TRBJ2-5; v_call: TRBV27; cdr3_aa: CASSLLQGPPTETQYF; cdr3_nt: TGTGCCAGCAGTCTATTACAGGGACCTCCCACGGAGACCCAGTACTTC
clone_size: few; d_call: TRBD2; j_call: TRBJ2-7; v_call: TRBV11-1; cdr3_aa: CASSLRVLAGEQYF; cdr3_nt: TGTGCCAGCAGCTTGAGGGTGTTAGCGGGCGAGCAGTACTTC
clone_size: few; d_call: TRBD1; j_call: TRBJ2-5; v_call: TRBV27; cdr3_aa: CASSPGQGAVETQYF; cdr3_nt: TGTGCCAGCAGTCCGGGACAGGGGGCGGTGGAGACCCAGTACTTC
clone_size: few; d_call: TRBD2; j_call: TRBJ2-7; v_call: TRBV11-1; cdr3_aa: CASRVTSGASYEQYF; cdr3_nt: TGTGCCAGCAGGGTAACTAGCGGGGCGTCCTACGAGCAGTACTTC
clone_size: -; d_call: -; j_call: TRBJ2-5; v_call: TRBV9; cdr3_aa: CASSVGFGETQYF; cdr3_nt: TGTGCCAGCAGCGTAGGTTTCGGGGAGACCCAGTACTTC
clone_size: few; d_call: -; j_call: TRBJ2-7; v_call: TRBV18; cdr3_aa: CASSPRASYEQYF; cdr3_nt: TGTGCCAGCTCACCACGGGCCTCTTACGAGCAGTACTTC
clone_size: few; d_call: -; j_call: TRBJ2-5; v_call: TRBV5-1; cdr3_aa: CASSMQARLRGETQYF; cdr3_nt: TGCGCCAGCAGCATGCAGGCCAGGCTGAGGGGGGAGACCCAGTACTTC
clone_size: -; d_call: -; j_call: TRBJ2-5; v_call: TRBV5-1; cdr3_aa: CASSLAILTRAHQETQYF; cdr3_nt: TGCGCCAGCAGCTTGGCGATTCTCACGAGGGCCCACCAAGAGACCCAGTACTTC
clone_size: few; d_call: TRBD1; j_call: TRBJ1-2; v_call: TRBV25-1; cdr3_aa: CASSQGAGYGYTF; cdr3_nt: TGTGCCAGCAGCCAGGGGGCCGGCTATGGCTACACCTTC
clone_size: -; d_call: TRBD1; j_call: TRBJ1-3; v_call: TRBV14; cdr3_aa: CASSRRTGPTGNTIYF; cdr3_nt: TGTGCCAGCAGCCGTCGGACAGGGCCTACGGGAAACACCATATATTTT
clone_size: -; d_call: TRBD2; j_call: TRBJ2-5; v_call: TRBV19; cdr3_aa: CASSSRLAGAETQYF; cdr3_nt: TGTGCCAGTAGTAGCCGACTAGCGGGAGCGGAGACCCAGTACTTC
clone_size: few; d_call: TRBD2; j_call: TRBJ2-3; v_call: TRBV9; cdr3_aa: CASSFRTSGRTDTQYF; cdr3_nt: TGTGCCAGCAGCTTCCGGACTAGCGGCCGCACAGATACGCAGTATTTT
clone_size: few; d_call: TRBD2; j_call: TRBJ2-2; v_call: TRBV6-4; cdr3_aa: CASSETSGAGELFF; cdr3_nt: TGTGCCAGCAGTGAGACTAGCGGAGCCGGGGAGCTGTTTTTT
clone_size: few; d_call: -; j_call: TRBJ2-7; v_call: TRBV6-6; cdr3_aa: CASSRDYEQYF; cdr3_nt: TGTGCCAGCAGCCGGGACTACGAGCAGTACTTC
clone_size: -; d_call: -; j_call: TRBJ2-7; v_call: TRBV18; cdr3_aa: CASSPREVRYEQYF; cdr3_nt: TGTGCCAGCTCACCGAGGGAGGTGCGTTACGAGCAGTACTTC
clone_size: many; d_call: -; j_call: TRBJ2-2; v_call: TRBV7-9; cdr3_aa: CASIPVMSGELFF; cdr3_nt: TGTGCCAGCATACCAGTCATGTCCGGGGAGCTGTTTTTT
clone_size: few; d_call: -; j_call: TRBJ1-6; v_call: TRBV11-2; cdr3_aa: CASSLGGTNLPLHF; cdr3_nt: TGTGCCAGCAGCTTAGGGGGCACCAACTTACCCCTCCACTTT
clone_size: -; d_call: -; j_call: TRBJ2-3; v_call: TRBV15; cdr3_aa: CATSRGRGAGTDTQYF; cdr3_nt: TGTGCCACCAGCAGGGGACGGGGGGCCGGCACAGATACGCAGTATTTT
clone_size: -; d_call: TRBD2; j_call: TRBJ2-1; v_call: TRBV5-1; cdr3_aa: CASSQTSGGHNEQFF; cdr3_nt: TGCGCCAGCAGCCAGACTAGCGGGGGACACAATGAGCAGTTCTTC